This TCR beta chain came from a study of blood T cell repertoires in COVID-19. Using immunoSEQ multiplex PCR, the repertoire was profiled, and TCRdb retains in-frame clones only, with some absent. The repertoire has fewer than 300,000 clones, roughly 92% of them found once; the top ten carry around 2.2%. The germline gives CDR1 SNHLY, CDR2 FYNNEI. The CDR3 spans 18 residues. V shed 4 bases and J 1 base; nucleotides not matched to a gene: 13. The specimen sequenced was peripheral blood. The chain combines TRBV2 with TRBJ2-5; 9 bases are a match to TRBD2. The sequence was collected from a woman aged 25 to 39 with COVID-19, enrolled during active disease. The CDR3 DNA sequence: TGTGCCAGCAGTGGAGGTTGGGCTAGCGGGGACATCCAAGAGACCCAGTACTTC. The encoded protein is CASSGGWASGDIQETQYF.